The clone carrying this TCR beta chain has a count of ten or more. Its antigen is unidentified. Using its own MiXCR run on the 5' RACE reads, TCRdb lists one record per CDR3 protein. The data show some 50,000 distinct CDR3 sequences, with less than 2% seen just once and 2% to 2.5% held by the top ten. Unsorted libraries were generated from 2 million PBMCs. These cells had been stored in RNAlater at -80 C. V gave up 6 bases and J gave up 7 bases, with 19 bases separating them. CDR3 length equals 13 residues. The germline V gene has CDR1 DFQATT and CDR2 SNEGSKA (reference sequence). The sample is drawn from a study of neurological immune-mediated disorders. Study-level points and caveats: When the repertoires were sorted by phylogenetic grouping, those of 18 of 34 multiple sclerosis patients ended up in one related-CDR3 cluster, a possible signature.

This sequence originates from a woman in her thirties or forties with multiple sclerosis. The rearrangement joins TRBV20-1 to TRBJ2-7, with D perhaps being TRBD1 or TRBD2 (5 bases each). Material for sequencing was PBMCs. The CDR3 here is CSARGEGSGEQYF. The DNA for the CDR3 is TGCAGTGCCCGAGGGGAAGGGTCCGGAGAGCAGTACTTC.